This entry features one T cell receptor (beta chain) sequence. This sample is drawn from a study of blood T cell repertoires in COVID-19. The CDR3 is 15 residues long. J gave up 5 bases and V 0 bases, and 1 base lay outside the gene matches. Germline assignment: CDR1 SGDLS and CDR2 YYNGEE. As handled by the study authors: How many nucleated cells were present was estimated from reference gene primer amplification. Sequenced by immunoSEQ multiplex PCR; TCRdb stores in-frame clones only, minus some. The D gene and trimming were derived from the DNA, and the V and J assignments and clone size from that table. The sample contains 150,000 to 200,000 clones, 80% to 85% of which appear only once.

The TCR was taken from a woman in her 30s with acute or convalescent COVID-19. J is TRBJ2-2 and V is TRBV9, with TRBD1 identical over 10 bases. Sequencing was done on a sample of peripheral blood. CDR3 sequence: CASSVGQGATGELFF. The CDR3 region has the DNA TGTGCCAGCAGCGTAGGACAGGGGGCGACCGGGGAGCTGTTTTTT.